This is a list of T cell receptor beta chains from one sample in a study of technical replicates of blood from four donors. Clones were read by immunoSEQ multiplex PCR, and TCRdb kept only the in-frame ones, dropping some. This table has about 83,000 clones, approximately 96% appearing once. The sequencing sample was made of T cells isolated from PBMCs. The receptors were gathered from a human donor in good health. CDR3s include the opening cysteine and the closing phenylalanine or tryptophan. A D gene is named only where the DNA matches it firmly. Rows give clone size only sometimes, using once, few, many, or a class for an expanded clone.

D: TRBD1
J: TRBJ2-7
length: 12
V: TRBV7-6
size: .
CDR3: CASGQEIYEQYF
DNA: TGTGCCAGCGGACAGGAAATCTACGAGCAGTACTTC

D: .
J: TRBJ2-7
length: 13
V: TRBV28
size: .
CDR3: CASSFRLRGEQYF
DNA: TGTGCCAGCAGTTTTAGGCTACGAGGCGAGCAGTACTTC

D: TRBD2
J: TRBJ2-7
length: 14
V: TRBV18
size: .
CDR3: CASSLSGSGNEQYF
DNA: TGTGCCAGCTCCCTAAGCGGGAGTGGGAACGAGCAGTACTTC

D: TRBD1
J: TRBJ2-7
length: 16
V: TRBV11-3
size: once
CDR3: CASSLRGGKESYEQYF
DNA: TGTGCCAGCAGCTTACGAGGGGGCAAGGAGTCCTACGAGCAGTACTTC

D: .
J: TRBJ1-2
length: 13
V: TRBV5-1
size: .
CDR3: CASSSRTSYGYTF
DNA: TGCGCCAGCAGTTCCAGGACAAGCTATGGCTACACCTTC

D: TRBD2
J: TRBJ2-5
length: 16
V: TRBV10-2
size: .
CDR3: CASSEGLASGQETQYF
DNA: TGCGCCAGCAGTGAGGGACTAGCAAGCGGACAAGAGACCCAGTACTTC

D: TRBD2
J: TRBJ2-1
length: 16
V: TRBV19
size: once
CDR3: CASSNLAGEHYNEQFF
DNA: TGTGCCAGTAGTAACCTAGCGGGAGAACACTACAATGAGCAGTTCTTC

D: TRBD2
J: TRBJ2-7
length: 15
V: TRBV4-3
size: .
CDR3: CASSQEAGLAHEQYF
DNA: TGCGCCAGCAGCCAAGAGGCAGGACTAGCCCACGAGCAGTACTTC

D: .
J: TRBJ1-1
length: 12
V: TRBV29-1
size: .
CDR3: CSSWQRGTEAFF
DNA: TGCAGCTCCTGGCAACGAGGGACTGAAGCTTTCTTT

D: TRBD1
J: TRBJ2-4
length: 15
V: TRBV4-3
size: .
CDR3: CASSQGPGQGNIQYF
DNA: TGCGCCAGCAGCCAAGGCCCCGGACAGGGAAACATTCAGTACTTC

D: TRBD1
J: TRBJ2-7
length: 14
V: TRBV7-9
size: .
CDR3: CASSFAGGSYEQYF
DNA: TGTGCCAGCAGCTTCGCAGGGGGCTCCTACGAGCAGTACTTC

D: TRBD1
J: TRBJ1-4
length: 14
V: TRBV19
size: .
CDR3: CASSTTGTNEKLFF
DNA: TGTGCCAGTAGTACGACAGGGACTAATGAAAAACTGTTTTTT

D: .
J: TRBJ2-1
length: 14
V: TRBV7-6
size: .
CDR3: CASSFTGADNEQFF
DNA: TGTGCCAGCAGCTTTACGGGAGCGGACAATGAGCAGTTCTTC

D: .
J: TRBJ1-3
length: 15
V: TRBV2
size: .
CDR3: CASSEGHFSGNTIYF
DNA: TGTGCCAGCAGTGAAGGACACTTCTCTGGAAACACCATATATTTT

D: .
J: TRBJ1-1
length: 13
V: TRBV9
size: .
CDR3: CASSVVFSTEAFF
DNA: TGTGCCAGCAGCGTAGTGTTCTCCACTGAAGCTTTCTTT

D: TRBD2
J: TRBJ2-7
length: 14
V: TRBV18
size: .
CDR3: CASFAQGGVYEQYF
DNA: TGTGCCAGCTTCGCCCAGGGAGGGGTTTACGAGCAGTACTTC

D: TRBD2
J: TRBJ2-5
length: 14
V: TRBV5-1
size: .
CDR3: CASSLGGRQETQYF
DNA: TGCGCCAGCAGTCTGGGGGGGAGGCAAGAGACCCAGTACTTC

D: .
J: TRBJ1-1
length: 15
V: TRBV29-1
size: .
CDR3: CSVVPSDRVNTEAFF
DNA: TGCAGCGTTGTCCCCTCGGACAGAGTGAACACTGAAGCTTTCTTT

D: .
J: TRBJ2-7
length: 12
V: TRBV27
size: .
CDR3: CATSARGYEQYF
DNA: TGTGCCACCTCGGCCCGGGGGTACGAGCAGTACTTC

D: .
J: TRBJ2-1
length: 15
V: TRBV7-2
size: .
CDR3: CASSSGTLRVNEQFF
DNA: TGTGCCAGCAGCTCTGGGACTCTTCGGGTGAATGAGCAGTTCTTC

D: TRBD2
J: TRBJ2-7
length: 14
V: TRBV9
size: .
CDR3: CASSVGWEAGEQYF
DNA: TGTGCCAGCAGCGTAGGGTGGGAAGCGGGGGAGCAGTACTTC

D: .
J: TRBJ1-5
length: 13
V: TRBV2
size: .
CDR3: CASRGQSGQPQHF
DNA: TGTGCCAGCCGGGGACAATCGGGTCAGCCCCAGCATTTT

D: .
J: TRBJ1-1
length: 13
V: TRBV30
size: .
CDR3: CAWSEDQGTEAFF
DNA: TGTGCCTGGAGTGAGGATCAGGGCACTGAAGCTTTCTTT

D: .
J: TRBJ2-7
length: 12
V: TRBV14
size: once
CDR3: CASSQLPYEQYF
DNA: TGTGCCAGCAGCCAACTACCTTACGAGCAGTACTTC

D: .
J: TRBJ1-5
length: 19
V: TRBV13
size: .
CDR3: CASSLSSKLTTGVNQPQHF
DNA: TGTGCCAGCAGCTTATCGTCTAAACTTACGACAGGAGTGAATCAGCCCCAGCATTTT

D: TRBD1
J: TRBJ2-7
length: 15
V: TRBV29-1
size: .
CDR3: CSVEGWGTVSYEQYF
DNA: TGCAGCGTTGAAGGGTGGGGGACAGTATCCTACGAGCAGTACTTC

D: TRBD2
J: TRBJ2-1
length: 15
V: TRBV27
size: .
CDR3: CASTLGLAAYNEQFF
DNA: TGTGCCAGCACCCTGGGACTAGCGGCCTACAATGAGCAGTTCTTC

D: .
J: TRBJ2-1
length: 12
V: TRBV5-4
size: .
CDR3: CASTPGNNEQFF
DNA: TGTGCCAGCACCCCGGGGAACAATGAGCAGTTCTTC

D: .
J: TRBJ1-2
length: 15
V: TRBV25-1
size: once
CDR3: CASSGGQSKHYGYTF
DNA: TGTGCCAGCAGTGGAGGACAGTCAAAACACTATGGCTACACCTTC

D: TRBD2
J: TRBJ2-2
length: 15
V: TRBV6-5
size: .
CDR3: CASMGSGSNTGELFF
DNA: TGTGCCAGCATGGGTAGCGGGAGTAACACCGGGGAGCTGTTTTTT

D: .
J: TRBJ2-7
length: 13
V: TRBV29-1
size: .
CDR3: CSVGLTGSYEQYF
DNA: TGCAGCGTTGGATTGACAGGTTCCTACGAGCAGTACTTC

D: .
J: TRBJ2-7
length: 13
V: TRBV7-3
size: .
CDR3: CASSAGPGYEQYF
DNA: TGTGCCAGCAGTGCAGGGCCTGGATACGAGCAGTACTTC

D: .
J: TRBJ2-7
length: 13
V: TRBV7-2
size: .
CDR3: CASSLGPGGEQYF
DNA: TGTGCCAGCAGCTTAGGTCCCGGCGGTGAGCAGTACTTC

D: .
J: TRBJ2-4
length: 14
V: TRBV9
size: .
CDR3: CASSVGGGENIQYF
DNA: TGTGCCAGCAGCGTAGGAGGGGGGGAAAACATTCAGTACTTC

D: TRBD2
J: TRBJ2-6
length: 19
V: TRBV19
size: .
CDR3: CASSIAPSGLAGGANVLTF
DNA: TGTGCCAGTAGTATAGCCCCCTCGGGACTAGCGGGGGGGGCCAACGTCCTGACTTTC

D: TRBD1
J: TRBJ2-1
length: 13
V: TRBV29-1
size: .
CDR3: CSVDRGSYNEQFF
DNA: TGCAGCGTGGACAGGGGGAGTTACAATGAGCAGTTCTTC

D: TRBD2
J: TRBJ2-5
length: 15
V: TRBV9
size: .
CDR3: CASSDAGGFKETQYF
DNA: TGTGCCAGCAGCGACGCGGGGGGGTTCAAAGAGACCCAGTACTTC

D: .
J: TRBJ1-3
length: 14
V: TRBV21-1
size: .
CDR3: CASSKGSSGNTIYF
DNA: TGTGCCAGCAGCAAAGGTAGTTCAGGAAACACCATATATTTT

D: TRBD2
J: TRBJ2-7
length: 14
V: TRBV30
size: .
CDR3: CAWRETSGIYEQYF
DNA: TGTGCCTGGAGGGAGACTAGCGGGATTTACGAGCAGTACTTC

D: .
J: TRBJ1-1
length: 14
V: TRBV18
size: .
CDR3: CASSPGREGTEAFF
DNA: TGTGCCAGCTCACCAGGAAGGGAGGGCACTGAAGCTTTCTTT

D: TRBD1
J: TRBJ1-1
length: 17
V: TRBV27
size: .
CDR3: CASSPYTGTGLNTEAFF
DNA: TGTGCCAGCAGTCCTTATACCGGGACAGGCTTGAACACTGAAGCTTTCTTT

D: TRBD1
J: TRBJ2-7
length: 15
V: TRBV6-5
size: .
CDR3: CASRQGTGISSEQYF
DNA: TGTGCCAGCAGGCAAGGGACAGGGATATCGTCCGAGCAGTACTTC

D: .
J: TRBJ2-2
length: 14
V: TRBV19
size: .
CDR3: CASSIAPRTGELFF
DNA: TGTGCCAGTAGTATAGCCCCGAGGACCGGGGAGCTGTTTTTT

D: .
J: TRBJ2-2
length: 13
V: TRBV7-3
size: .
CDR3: CASSFTSTGELFF
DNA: TGTGCCAGCAGCTTTACTAGCACCGGGGAGCTGTTTTTT

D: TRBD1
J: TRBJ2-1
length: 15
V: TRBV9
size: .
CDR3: CASSAGTGGHNEQFF
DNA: TGTGCCAGCAGCGCCGGGACAGGGGGACACAATGAGCAGTTCTTC